Listed below are T cell receptor beta chains from one sample, sequenced in a study of cytomegalovirus exposure and HLA in healthy donors. Sequenced by immunoSEQ multiplex PCR; TCRdb stores in-frame clones only, minus some. The sample includes 150,000 to 200,000 clones, 90% to 97% of them seen just once. Sequences were obtained from PBMCs. The origin of the receptors is a woman aged 18-29 years in good health and CMV-seronegative. Both conserved end residues are part of each CDR3. Fields, in order: D gene, V gene, clone size, J gene, CDR3 protein, CDR3 DNA. A D gene is named only where the DNA matches it firmly. The size field is filled for only some rows; it gives once, few, many or a size class.

d_call: TRBD2
v_call: TRBV4-3
clone_size: -
j_call: TRBJ2-3
cdr3_aa: CASSQDTGGPSTDTQYF
cdr3_nt: TGCGCCAGCAGCCAAGATACGGGGGGGCCTAGCACAGATACGCAGTATTTT

d_call: -
v_call: TRBV11-2
clone_size: -
j_call: TRBJ1-6
cdr3_aa: CASSFEYSSSYNSPLHF
cdr3_nt: TGTGCCAGCAGCTTTGAGTACTCGAGCTCCTATAATTCACCCCTCCACTTT

d_call: TRBD1
v_call: TRBV15
clone_size: -
j_call: TRBJ2-7
cdr3_aa: CATSRDRTGGAKSYEQYF
cdr3_nt: TGTGCCACCAGCAGAGATCGGACAGGGGGCGCCAAGTCCTACGAGCAGTACTTC

d_call: -
v_call: TRBV25-1
clone_size: once
j_call: TRBJ1-1
cdr3_aa: CASSWGHSTEAFF
cdr3_nt: TGTGCCAGCAGTTGGGGACATTCCACTGAAGCTTTCTTT

d_call: TRBD1
v_call: TRBV5-1
clone_size: -
j_call: TRBJ2-7
cdr3_aa: CASSLDGTAYEQYF
cdr3_nt: TGCGCCAGCAGCTTAGATGGGACAGCCTACGAGCAGTACTTC

d_call: TRBD1
v_call: TRBV10-3
clone_size: -
j_call: TRBJ1-2
cdr3_aa: CAISERDRGAYGYTF
cdr3_nt: TGTGCCATCAGTGAGAGGGACAGGGGGGCCTATGGCTACACCTTC

d_call: TRBD1
v_call: TRBV19
clone_size: -
j_call: TRBJ1-2
cdr3_aa: CASSMGTGRDYGYTF
cdr3_nt: TGTGCCAGTAGTATGGGGACAGGGAGGGACTATGGCTACACCTTC

d_call: TRBD2
v_call: TRBV6-6
clone_size: -
j_call: TRBJ2-7
cdr3_aa: CASSYLAGATYEQYF
cdr3_nt: TGTGCCAGCAGTTACCTAGCGGGAGCCACCTACGAGCAGTACTTC

d_call: TRBD2
v_call: TRBV2
clone_size: -
j_call: TRBJ2-1
cdr3_aa: CASRPGLGGRDEQFF
cdr3_nt: TGTGCCAGCAGACCCGGGTTGGGGGGGAGGGATGAGCAGTTCTTC

d_call: -
v_call: TRBV25-1
clone_size: -
j_call: TRBJ2-7
cdr3_aa: CASSDSQGYEQYF
cdr3_nt: TGTGCCAGCAGTGACTCACAGGGCTACGAGCAGTACTTC

d_call: -
v_call: TRBV2
clone_size: -
j_call: TRBJ1-3
cdr3_aa: CASSEGRLGGNTIYF
cdr3_nt: TGTGCCAGCAGTGAAGGGCGGTTAGGAGGAAACACCATATATTTT

d_call: -
v_call: TRBV4-1
clone_size: -
j_call: TRBJ2-3
cdr3_aa: CASSRPSGVSTDTQYF
cdr3_nt: TGCGCCAGCAGCCGCCCATCAGGGGTCAGCACAGATACGCAGTATTTT

d_call: -
v_call: TRBV7-3
clone_size: -
j_call: TRBJ2-3
cdr3_aa: CASSSQLGDTQYF
cdr3_nt: TGTGCCAGCAGTTCTCAACTAGGGGATACGCAGTATTTT

d_call: TRBD1
v_call: TRBV9
clone_size: -
j_call: TRBJ1-3
cdr3_aa: CASSVAGTGSGNTIYF
cdr3_nt: TGTGCCAGCAGCGTAGCCGGGACAGGGTCCGGAAACACCATATATTTT

d_call: -
v_call: TRBV4-3
clone_size: -
j_call: TRBJ2-7
cdr3_aa: CASSQGAGLTYEQYF
cdr3_nt: TGCGCCAGCAGCCAAGGGGCGGGACTCACCTACGAGCAGTACTTC

d_call: -
v_call: TRBV7-2
clone_size: -
j_call: TRBJ2-2
cdr3_aa: CASSLAGSRGELFF
cdr3_nt: TGTGCCAGCAGCTTAGCCGGGTCCCGGGGGGAGCTGTTTTTT

d_call: -
v_call: TRBV10-1
clone_size: -
j_call: TRBJ2-6
cdr3_aa: CASSSIGHPRGANVLTF
cdr3_nt: TGCGCCAGCAGTTCGATAGGCCACCCGCGGGGGGCCAACGTCCTGACTTTC

d_call: TRBD1
v_call: TRBV18
clone_size: -
j_call: TRBJ1-1
cdr3_aa: CASLINRGRIGTEAFF
cdr3_nt: TGTGCCAGCCTAATTAACAGGGGGCGGATCGGCACTGAAGCTTTCTTT

d_call: -
v_call: TRBV6-5
clone_size: -
j_call: TRBJ2-2
cdr3_aa: CASSYGGAGYTGELFF
cdr3_nt: TGTGCCAGCAGTTATGGGGGCGCCGGTTACACCGGGGAGCTGTTTTTT

d_call: TRBD1
v_call: TRBV11-2
clone_size: -
j_call: TRBJ2-5
cdr3_aa: CASSLGQAQETQYF
cdr3_nt: TGTGCCAGCAGCCTGGGACAGGCGCAAGAGACCCAGTACTTC

d_call: TRBD1
v_call: TRBV19
clone_size: -
j_call: TRBJ2-7
cdr3_aa: CASSQTGSYEQYF
cdr3_nt: TGTGCCAGTAGTCAGACAGGGTCCTACGAGCAGTACTTC

d_call: TRBD2
v_call: TRBV6-5
clone_size: -
j_call: TRBJ2-1
cdr3_aa: CASSPSSGQNNEQFF
cdr3_nt: TGTGCCAGCAGTCCCTCTAGCGGGCAAAACAATGAGCAGTTCTTC

d_call: TRBD1
v_call: TRBV5-6
clone_size: -
j_call: TRBJ1-2
cdr3_aa: CASSLPSGTEYYGYTF
cdr3_nt: TGTGCCAGCAGCTTGCCCTCCGGGACAGAGTACTATGGCTACACCTTC

d_call: -
v_call: TRBV6-5
clone_size: -
j_call: TRBJ2-4
cdr3_aa: CASSFRRSAKNIQYF
cdr3_nt: TGTGCCAGCAGTTTCAGGCGTTCGGCCAAAAACATTCAGTACTTC

d_call: TRBD1
v_call: TRBV7-6
clone_size: -
j_call: TRBJ1-1
cdr3_aa: CATGPGQENTEAFF
cdr3_nt: TGTGCCACCGGGCCGGGACAGGAGAACACTGAAGCTTTCTTT

d_call: TRBD1
v_call: TRBV5-4
clone_size: -
j_call: TRBJ1-2
cdr3_aa: CASSNGTAYGYTF
cdr3_nt: TGTGCCAGCAGCAACGGGACAGCCTATGGCTACACCTTC

d_call: TRBD1
v_call: TRBV7-2
clone_size: -
j_call: TRBJ2-7
cdr3_aa: CASSLRGPTSYEQYF
cdr3_nt: TGTGCCAGCAGCTTGAGGGGGCCTACATCCTACGAGCAGTACTTC

d_call: TRBD1
v_call: TRBV7-2
clone_size: once
j_call: TRBJ2-7
cdr3_aa: CASSWHRDRGTYEQYF
cdr3_nt: TGTGCCAGCAGCTGGCACCGGGACAGGGGTACCTACGAGCAGTACTTC

d_call: TRBD2
v_call: TRBV2
clone_size: -
j_call: TRBJ2-5
cdr3_aa: CASSEALERGGRYF
cdr3_nt: TGTGCCAGCAGTGAAGCGCTGGAGCGGGGGGGCCGCTACTTC

d_call: TRBD1
v_call: TRBV6-5
clone_size: once
j_call: TRBJ2-2
cdr3_aa: CASSPDRGRTGELFF
cdr3_nt: TGTGCCAGCAGTCCGGACAGGGGCAGGACCGGGGAGCTGTTTTTT

d_call: -
v_call: TRBV18
clone_size: -
j_call: TRBJ2-7
cdr3_aa: CASSPQGRYEQYF
cdr3_nt: TGTGCCAGCTCACCACAGGGGCGGTACGAGCAGTACTTC

d_call: TRBD2
v_call: TRBV7-9
clone_size: -
j_call: TRBJ2-3
cdr3_aa: CASSHPLAGVPTDTQYF
cdr3_nt: TGTGCCAGCAGTCACCCCCTAGCGGGGGTCCCCACAGATACGCAGTATTTT

d_call: -
v_call: TRBV2
clone_size: -
j_call: TRBJ1-2
cdr3_aa: CASKRWSEANYGYTF
cdr3_nt: TGTGCCAGCAAGAGGTGGTCAGAGGCTAACTATGGCTACACCTTC

d_call: -
v_call: TRBV5-6
clone_size: -
j_call: TRBJ2-7
cdr3_aa: CASSLGGRSSYEQYF
cdr3_nt: TGTGCCAGCAGCTTGGGAGGGAGGAGCTCCTACGAGCAGTACTTC

d_call: -
v_call: TRBV5-4
clone_size: -
j_call: TRBJ2-5
cdr3_aa: CASSLSELYGETQYF
cdr3_nt: TGTGCCAGCAGCTTGTCGGAGTTGTACGGAGAGACCCAGTACTTC

d_call: -
v_call: TRBV2
clone_size: -
j_call: TRBJ2-2
cdr3_aa: CASSERGRSNTGELFF
cdr3_nt: TGTGCCAGCAGTGAACGGGGTCGATCGAACACCGGGGAGCTGTTTTTT

d_call: TRBD1
v_call: TRBV4-3
clone_size: -
j_call: TRBJ2-7
cdr3_aa: CASSQGGRGIYEQYF
cdr3_nt: TGCGCCAGCAGCCAAGGGGGCAGGGGGATCTACGAGCAGTACTTC

d_call: -
v_call: TRBV7-9
clone_size: -
j_call: TRBJ2-3
cdr3_aa: CASSLTTRVDTQYF
cdr3_nt: TGTGCCAGCAGCTTAACTACCAGGGTTGATACGCAGTATTTT

d_call: TRBD2
v_call: TRBV27
clone_size: -
j_call: TRBJ2-7
cdr3_aa: CASSPGLADTYEQYF
cdr3_nt: TGTGCCAGCAGTCCCGGACTAGCGGATACCTACGAGCAGTACTTC